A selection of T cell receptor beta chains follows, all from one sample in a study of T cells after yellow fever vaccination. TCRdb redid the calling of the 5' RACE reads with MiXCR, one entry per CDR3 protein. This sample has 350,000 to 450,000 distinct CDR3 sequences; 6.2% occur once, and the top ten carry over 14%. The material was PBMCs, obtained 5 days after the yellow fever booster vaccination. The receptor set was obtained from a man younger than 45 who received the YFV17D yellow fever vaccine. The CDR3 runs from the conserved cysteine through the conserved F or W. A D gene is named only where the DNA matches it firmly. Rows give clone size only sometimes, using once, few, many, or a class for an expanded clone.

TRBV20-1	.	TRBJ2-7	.	TGCAGTGTCCTACAAACCTACGAGCAGTACTTC	CSVLQTYEQYF
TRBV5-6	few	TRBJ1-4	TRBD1	TGTGCCAGCAGCTCGACGATTACAGGGGCCACTAATGAAAAACTGTTTTTT	CASSSTITGATNEKLFF
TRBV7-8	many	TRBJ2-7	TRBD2	TGTGCCAGCAGCTCGCGACTAGCGGGACCCCTCTCCTACGAGCAGTACTTC	CASSSRLAGPLSYEQYF
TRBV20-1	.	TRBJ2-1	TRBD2	TGCAGTGCTCCCGGGACTAGGTTTTACAATGAGCAGTTCTTC	CSAPGTRFYNEQFF
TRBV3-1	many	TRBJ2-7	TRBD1	TGTGCCAGCAGCCGGGACAGACTCTACGAGCAGTACTTC	CASSRDRLYEQYF
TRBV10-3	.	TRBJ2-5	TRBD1	TGTGCCATCAGTAAGCCCCCTGACAGGGGCGGCCAAGAGACCCAGTACTTC	CAISKPPDRGGQETQYF
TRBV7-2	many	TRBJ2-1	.	TGTGCCAGCAGCTTAGCAGGAGTCTTCGACAATGAGCAGTTCTTC	CASSLAGVFDNEQFF
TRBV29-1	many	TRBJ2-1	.	TGCAGCGCGGCATCCGGGATTAGAAACTCGAATGAGCAGTTCTTC	CSAASGIRNSNEQFF
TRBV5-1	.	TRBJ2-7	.	TGCGCCAGCAGCCAAGTGGGCAGTCACGAGCAGTACTTC	CASSQVGSHEQYF
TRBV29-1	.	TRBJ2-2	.	TGCAGCGTTGAGGGCAGAACCACCGGGGAGCTGTTTTTT	CSVEGRTTGELFF
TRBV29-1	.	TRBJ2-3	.	TGCAGCGTTGAGACAGACACAGATACGCAGTATTTT	CSVETDTDTQYF
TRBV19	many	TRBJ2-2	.	TGTGCCAGTAGCCTAGAGGCGTTGGGCACCGGGGAGCTGTTTTTT	CASSLEALGTGELFF
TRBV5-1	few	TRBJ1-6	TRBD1	TGCGCCAGCAGCCTGCGACAGGGGAAACTTTCACCCCTCCACTTT	CASSLRQGKLSPLHF
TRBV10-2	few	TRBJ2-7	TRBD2	TGCGCCAGCTTGGCTAGCGGGAGCTTCTACGAGCAGTACTTC	CASLASGSFYEQYF
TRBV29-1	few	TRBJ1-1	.	TGCAGCGTTGCGGGGGGCAGAGGGGCCCCTGAAGCTTTCTTT	CSVAGGRGAPEAFF
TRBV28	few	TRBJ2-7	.	TGTGCCACCATGACAGGAGCCCCCTACGAGCAGTACTTC	CATMTGAPYEQYF
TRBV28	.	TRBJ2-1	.	TGTGCCAGCAGTTTAGAGCGTACAGTCTACAATGAGCAGTTCTTC	CASSLERTVYNEQFF
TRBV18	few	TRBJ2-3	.	TGTGCCAGCTCAAGACTAGTGTCTAGCACAGATACGCAGTATTTT	CASSRLVSSTDTQYF
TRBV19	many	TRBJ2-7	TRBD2	TGTGCCAGTAGTGCCGGGACTAGCGGGCCGCCGTACTTC	CASSAGTSGPPYF
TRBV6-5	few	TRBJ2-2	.	TGTGCCAGCAGTTATTCAGGCTCGCGGGAGCTGTTTTTT	CASSYSGSRELFF
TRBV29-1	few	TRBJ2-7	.	TGCAGCGTTAGCTCTGGAAGGTACGAGCAGTACTTC	CSVSSGRYEQYF
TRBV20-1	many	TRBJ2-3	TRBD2	TGCAGTGCTCTTCCTACAAGACTAGCGGGAGTCGATACGCAGTATTTT	CSALPTRLAGVDTQYF
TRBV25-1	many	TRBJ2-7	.	TGTGCCAGCAGTGAAGTTTCTGGGACGTCTCCCTACGAGCAGTACTTC	CASSEVSGTSPYEQYF
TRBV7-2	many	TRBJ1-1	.	TGTGCCAGCAGCTTACGTACCGTGAACACTGAAGCTTTCTTT	CASSLRTVNTEAFF
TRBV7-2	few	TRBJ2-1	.	TGTGCCAGCAGCCTTGGACTGGGCGATGAGCAGTTCTTC	CASSLGLGDEQFF
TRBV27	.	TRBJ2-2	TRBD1	TGTGCCAGCAGTTTAAAGGTGTTCCTCGGACAGGCAAACACCGGGGAGCTGTTTTTT	CASSLKVFLGQANTGELFF
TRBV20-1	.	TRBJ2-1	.	TGCAGTGCTAAAGAGATTGCAGGACCGTACAATGAGCAGTTCTTC	CSAKEIAGPYNEQFF
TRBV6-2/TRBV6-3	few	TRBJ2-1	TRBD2	TGTGCCAGCAGGACTAGCGGGAATCTGTACAATGAGCAGTTCTTC	CASRTSGNLYNEQFF
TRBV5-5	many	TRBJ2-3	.	TGTGCCAGCAGCTTGGGATCTAATACGGCAACAGATACGCAGTATTTT	CASSLGSNTATDTQYF
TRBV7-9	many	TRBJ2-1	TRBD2	TGTGCCAGCAGCCCCCCTGAGGGGAGGGCCGGTAATGAGCAGTTCTTC	CASSPPEGRAGNEQFF
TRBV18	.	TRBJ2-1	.	TGTGCCAGCTCAACGGAAAGTATCTACAATGAGCAGTTCTTC	CASSTESIYNEQFF
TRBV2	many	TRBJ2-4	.	TGTGCCAGCAGTGGTCGGGGGGCTTTAGCCAAAAACATTCAGTACTTC	CASSGRGALAKNIQYF
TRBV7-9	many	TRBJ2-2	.	TGTGCCAGCAGCTCCCACCGTGGCGGGGAGCTGTTTTTT	CASSSHRGGELFF